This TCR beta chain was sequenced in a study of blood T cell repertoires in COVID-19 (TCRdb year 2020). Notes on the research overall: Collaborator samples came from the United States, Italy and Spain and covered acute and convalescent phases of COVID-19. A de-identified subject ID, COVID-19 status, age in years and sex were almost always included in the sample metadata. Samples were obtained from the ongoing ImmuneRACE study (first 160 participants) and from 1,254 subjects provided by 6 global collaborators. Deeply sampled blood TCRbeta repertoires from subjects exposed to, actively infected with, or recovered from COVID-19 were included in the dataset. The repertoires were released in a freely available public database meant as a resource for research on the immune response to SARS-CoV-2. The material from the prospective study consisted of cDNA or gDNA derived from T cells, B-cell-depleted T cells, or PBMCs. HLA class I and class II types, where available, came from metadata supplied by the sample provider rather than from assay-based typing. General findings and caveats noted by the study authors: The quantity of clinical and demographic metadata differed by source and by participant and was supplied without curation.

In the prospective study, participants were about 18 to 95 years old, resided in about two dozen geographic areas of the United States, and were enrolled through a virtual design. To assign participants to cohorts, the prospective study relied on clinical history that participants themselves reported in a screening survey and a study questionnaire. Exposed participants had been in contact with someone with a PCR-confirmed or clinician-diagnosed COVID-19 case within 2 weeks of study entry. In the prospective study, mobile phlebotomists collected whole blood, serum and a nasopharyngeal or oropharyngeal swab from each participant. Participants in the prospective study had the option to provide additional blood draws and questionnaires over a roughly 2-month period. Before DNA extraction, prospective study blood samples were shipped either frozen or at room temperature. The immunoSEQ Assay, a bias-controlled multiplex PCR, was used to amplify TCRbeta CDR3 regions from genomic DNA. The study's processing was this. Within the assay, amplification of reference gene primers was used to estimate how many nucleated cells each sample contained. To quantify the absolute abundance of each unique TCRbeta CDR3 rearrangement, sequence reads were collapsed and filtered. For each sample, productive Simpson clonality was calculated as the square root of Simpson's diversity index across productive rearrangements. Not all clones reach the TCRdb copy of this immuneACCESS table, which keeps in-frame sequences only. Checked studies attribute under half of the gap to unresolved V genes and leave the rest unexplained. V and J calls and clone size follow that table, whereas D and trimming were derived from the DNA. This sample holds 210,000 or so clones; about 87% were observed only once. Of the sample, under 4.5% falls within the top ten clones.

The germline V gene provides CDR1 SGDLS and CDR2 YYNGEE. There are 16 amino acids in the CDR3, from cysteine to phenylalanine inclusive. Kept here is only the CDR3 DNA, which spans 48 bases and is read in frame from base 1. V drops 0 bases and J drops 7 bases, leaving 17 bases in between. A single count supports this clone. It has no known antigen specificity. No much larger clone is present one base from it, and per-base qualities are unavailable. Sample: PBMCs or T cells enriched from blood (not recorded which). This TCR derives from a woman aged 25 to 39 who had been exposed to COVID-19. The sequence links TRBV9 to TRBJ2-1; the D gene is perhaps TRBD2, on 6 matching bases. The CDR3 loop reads CASSVEGRPDVNEQFF. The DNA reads TGTGCCAGCAGCGTAGAGGGGAGGCCCGATGTAAATGAGCAGTTCTTC. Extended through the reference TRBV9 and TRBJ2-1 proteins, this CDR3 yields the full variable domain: DSGVTQTPKHLITATGQRVTLRCSPRSGDLSVYWYQQSLDQGLQFLIQYYNGEERAKGNILERFSAQQFPDLHSELNLSSLELGDSALYFCASSVEGRPDVNEQFFGPGTRLTVL.